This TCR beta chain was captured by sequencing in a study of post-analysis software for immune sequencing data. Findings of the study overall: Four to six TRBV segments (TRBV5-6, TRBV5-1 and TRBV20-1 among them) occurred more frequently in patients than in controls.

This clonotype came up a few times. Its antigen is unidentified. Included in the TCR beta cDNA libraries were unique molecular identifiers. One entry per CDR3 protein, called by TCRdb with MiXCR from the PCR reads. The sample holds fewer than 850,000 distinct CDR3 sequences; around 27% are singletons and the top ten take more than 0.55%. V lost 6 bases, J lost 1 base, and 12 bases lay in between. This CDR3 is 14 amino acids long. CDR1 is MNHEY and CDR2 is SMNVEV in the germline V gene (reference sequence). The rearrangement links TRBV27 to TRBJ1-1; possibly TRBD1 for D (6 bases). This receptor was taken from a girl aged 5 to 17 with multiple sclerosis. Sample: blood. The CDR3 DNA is TGTGCCAGCAGACCGGGACAAAAGAACACTGAAGCTTTCTTT. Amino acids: CASRPGQKNTEAFF.